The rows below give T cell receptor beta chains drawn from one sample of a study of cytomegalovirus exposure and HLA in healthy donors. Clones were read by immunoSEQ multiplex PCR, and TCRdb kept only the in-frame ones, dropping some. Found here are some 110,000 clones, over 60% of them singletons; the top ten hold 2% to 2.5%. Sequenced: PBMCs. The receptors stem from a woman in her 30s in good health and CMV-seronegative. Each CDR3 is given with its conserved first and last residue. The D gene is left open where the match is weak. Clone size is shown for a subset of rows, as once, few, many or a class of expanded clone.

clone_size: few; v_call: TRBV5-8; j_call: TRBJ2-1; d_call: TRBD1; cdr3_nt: TGTGCCAGCAGCTTACAGGGACAGCTCCACGAGCAGTTCTTC; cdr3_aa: CASSLQGQLHEQFF
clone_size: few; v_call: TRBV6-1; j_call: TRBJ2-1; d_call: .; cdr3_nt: TGTGCCAGCAGAAGGACATCTTACAATGAGCAGTTCTTC; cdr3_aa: CASRRTSYNEQFF
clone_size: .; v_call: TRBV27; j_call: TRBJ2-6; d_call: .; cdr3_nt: TGTGCCAGCCGGTTCGCCGGCTCTGGGGCCAACGTCCTGACTTTC; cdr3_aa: CASRFAGSGANVLTF
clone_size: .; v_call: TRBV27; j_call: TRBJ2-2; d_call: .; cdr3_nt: TGTGCCAGCAGTAGGAAGGCCCCCCGGACAGCCAACACCGGGGAGCTGTTTTTT; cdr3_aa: CASSRKAPRTANTGELFF
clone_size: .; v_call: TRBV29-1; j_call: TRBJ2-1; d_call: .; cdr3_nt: TGCAGCGTTGAAGCTAGCGCATCCTACAATGAGCAGTTCTTC; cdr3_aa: CSVEASASYNEQFF
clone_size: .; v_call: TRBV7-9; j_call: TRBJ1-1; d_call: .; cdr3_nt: TGTGCCAGCAGCTTAGGAGGGAGTGGCACTGAAGCTTTCTTT; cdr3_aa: CASSLGGSGTEAFF
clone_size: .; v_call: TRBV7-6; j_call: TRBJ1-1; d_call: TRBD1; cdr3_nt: TGTGCCAGCAGCACAACGACAGGGGTTAATACTGAAGCTTTCTTT; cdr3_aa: CASSTTTGVNTEAFF
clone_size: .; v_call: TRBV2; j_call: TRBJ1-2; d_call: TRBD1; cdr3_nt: TGTGCCAGCAGTGGCGGCGACAGGGGACTCTATGGCTACACCTTC; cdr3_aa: CASSGGDRGLYGYTF
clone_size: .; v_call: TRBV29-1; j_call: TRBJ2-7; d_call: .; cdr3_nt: TGCAGCGTTGATCCGGGGGACTCAGGGTACGAGCAGTACTTC; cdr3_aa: CSVDPGDSGYEQYF
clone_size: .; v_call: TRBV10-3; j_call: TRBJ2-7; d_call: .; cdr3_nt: TGTGCCATCAGTGGTCAAACAGGGTTGAGCTCCTACGAGCAGTACTTC; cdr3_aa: CAISGQTGLSSYEQYF
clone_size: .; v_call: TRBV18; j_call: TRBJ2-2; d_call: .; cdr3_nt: TGTGCCAGCTCACCTTCAGGGACCGGGGAGCTGTTTTTT; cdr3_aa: CASSPSGTGELFF
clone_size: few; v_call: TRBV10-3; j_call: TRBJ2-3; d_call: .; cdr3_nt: TGTGCCATCAGGTCGACAGGAATTAGCACAGATACGCAGTATTTT; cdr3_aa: CAIRSTGISTDTQYF
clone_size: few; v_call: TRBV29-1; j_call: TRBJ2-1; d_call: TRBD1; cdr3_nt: TGCAGCGTTGAAACAGGGGTAAGATTCTTC; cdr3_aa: CSVETGVRFF
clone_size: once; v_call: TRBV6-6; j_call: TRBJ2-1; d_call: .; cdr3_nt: TGTGCCAGCAGTTATGGAGGGACTCTCGAGCAGTTCTTC; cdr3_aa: CASSYGGTLEQFF
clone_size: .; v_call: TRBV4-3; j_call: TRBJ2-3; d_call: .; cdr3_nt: TGCGCCAGCAGCCAAGAATGGAGGGGAACAGCGGATACGCAGTATTTT; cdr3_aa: CASSQEWRGTADTQYF
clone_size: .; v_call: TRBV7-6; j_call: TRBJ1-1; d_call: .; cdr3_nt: TGTGCCAGCAGCCCTAACCACGCGAACACTGAAGCTTTCTTT; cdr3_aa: CASSPNHANTEAFF